The 4 T cell receptor beta chains below were found in one sample sequenced in a study of cytomegalovirus exposure and HLA in healthy donors. PCR was performed using 60 Vbeta and 13 Jbeta primers. Sequenced by immunoSEQ multiplex PCR; TCRdb stores in-frame clones only, minus some. The sample shows approximately 300,000 clones, about four fifths of them seen only once. Sequencing input: PBMCs. These receptors were collected from a girl aged 2-9 years in good health and CMV-seronegative.

The chain recombines TRBV28 with TRBJ2-7, with 7 positions matching TRBD1. CDR3 length: 14 residues. The V gene's germline CDR1 is MDHEN and CDR2 SYDVKM. J was trimmed by 2 bases and V by 6 bases; bases with no gene match: 7. CDR3 DNA: TGTGCCAGCAGCTACGGGACAGCCACCTACGAGCAGTACTTC. It specifies CASSYGTATYEQYF.

The CDR3 DNA follows: TGTGCCAGCAGCCAAGATCTGGGCAGGGGGGATGAAAAACTGTTTTTT. This gives the protein CASSQDLGRGDEKLFF. J is TRBJ1-4 and V is TRBV4-2; 7 bases match TRBD1. The CDR3 loop spans 16 amino acids. The germline V gene encodes CDR1 LGHNA and CDR2 YNFKEQ. The V gene end was trimmed by 0 bases and the J gene end by 6 bases; junction bases not matched to a gene: 7.

This clone was detected only once. The J gene is TRBJ1-5, the V gene TRBV9; weak D call: TRBD1 (6 bases). The CDR3 spans 13 residues. Trimming shortened V by 4 bases and J by 9 bases, and 14 bases separated the two germline ends. CDR1 is SGDLS, CDR2 YYNGEE, per germline. The CDR3 region is CASSSSTGWPQHF. DNA for the CDR3: TGTGCCAGCAGCTCAAGTACAGGGTGGCCCCAGCATTTT.

The genes are TRBV4-1 and TRBJ2-4, with D possibly being TRBD2 (5 bases). Germline V lookup: CDR1 MGHRA, CDR2 YSYEKL. The germline V and J ends were trimmed by 2 bases and 8 bases, with 19 bases remaining between them. The CDR3 length is 16 residues. The CDR3 DNA sequence: TGCGCCAGCAGCCAAATATCCGGGCCCTGGGGAGACATTCAGTACTTC. Its protein is CASSQISGPWGDIQYF.